The clone carrying this T cell receptor beta chain showed up just once. The table came from immunoSEQ multiplex PCR; TCRdb's copy has only in-frame clones and leaves some out. Here the sample spans more than 90,000 clones, almost 96% being singletons. The sample is drawn from a study of technical replicates of blood from a few donors. The V gene end was trimmed by 8 bases and the J gene end by 7 bases; junction bases not matched to a gene: 10. Per germline, CDR1 ENHRY and CDR2 SYGVKD. This CDR3 has 14 amino acids. The clonotype was recovered from a human donor in good health. Material: T cells isolated from PBMCs. The rearrangement joins TRBV10-3 to TRBJ2-2; 7 nucleotides align to TRBD2. The CDR3 nucleotides read TGTGCCATCTCAGGGCGGGAGAGGGGCGGGGAGCTGTTTTTT. This codes for CAISGRERGGELFF.